The source of this T cell receptor (beta chain) is a study of blood T cell repertoires in COVID-19. Across the whole study: The study drew acute and convalescent COVID-19 samples from the United States, Italy and Spain.

Trimming cost V 5 bases and J 10 bases; bases outside gene matches: 9. From germline, CDR1 is SNHLY and CDR2 FYNNEI. CDR3 length equals 15 residues. Those enrolled in Seattle joined during active infection and were followed longitudinally afterward. Original processing notes: Reference gene primers were amplified, and this amplification served to estimate nucleated cell counts. Only in-frame clones appear in the TCRdb table, and some are missing; sequencing was by immunoSEQ multiplex PCR. The V and J calls and clone size come from that table; D and trimming were worked out from the DNA. The data hold 270,000 or so clones, with roughly 89% observed a single time.

The source material was peripheral blood. The sequence was obtained from an older woman with COVID-19, enrolled during active disease. The V gene is TRBV2, the J gene TRBJ1-6; 9 bases are shared with TRBD1. CDR3 sequence reads: CASSPQGQGTSPLHF. CDR3 nucleotides: TGTGCCAGCAGTCCCCAAGGACAGGGGACATCACCCCTCCACTTT.